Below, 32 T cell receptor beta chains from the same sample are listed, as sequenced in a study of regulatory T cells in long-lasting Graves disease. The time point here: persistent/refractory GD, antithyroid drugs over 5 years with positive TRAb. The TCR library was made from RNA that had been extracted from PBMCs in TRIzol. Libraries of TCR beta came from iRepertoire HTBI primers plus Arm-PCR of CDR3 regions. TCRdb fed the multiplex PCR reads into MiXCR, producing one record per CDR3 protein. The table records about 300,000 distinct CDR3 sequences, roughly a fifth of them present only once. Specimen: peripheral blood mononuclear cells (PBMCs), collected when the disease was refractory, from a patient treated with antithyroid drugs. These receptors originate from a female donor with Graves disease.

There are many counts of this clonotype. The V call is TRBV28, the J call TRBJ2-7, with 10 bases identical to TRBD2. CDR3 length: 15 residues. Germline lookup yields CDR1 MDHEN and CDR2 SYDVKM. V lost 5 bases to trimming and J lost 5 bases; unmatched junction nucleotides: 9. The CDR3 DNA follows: TGTGCCAGCAGTCTCGAGGTACTAGCGGGAAACGAGCAGTACTTC. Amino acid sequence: CASSLEVLAGNEQYF.

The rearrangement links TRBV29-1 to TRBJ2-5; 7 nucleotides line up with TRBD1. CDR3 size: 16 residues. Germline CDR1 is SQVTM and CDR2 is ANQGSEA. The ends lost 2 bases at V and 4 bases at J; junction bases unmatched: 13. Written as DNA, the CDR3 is TGCAGCGTTGAATTGACAGGGTTGTCTTCGGGAGAGACCCAGTACTTC. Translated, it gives CSVELTGLSSGETQYF. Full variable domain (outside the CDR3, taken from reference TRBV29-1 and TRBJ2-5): SAVISQKPSRDICQRGTSLTIQCQVDSQVTMMFWYRQQPGQSLTLIATANQGSEATYESGFVIDKFPISRPNLTFSTLTVSNMSPEDSSIYLCSVELTGLSSGETQYFGPGTRLLVL.

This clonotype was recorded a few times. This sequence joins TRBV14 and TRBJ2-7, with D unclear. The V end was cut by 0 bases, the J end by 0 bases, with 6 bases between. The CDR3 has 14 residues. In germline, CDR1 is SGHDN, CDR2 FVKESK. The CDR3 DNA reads TGTGCCAGCAGCCAAGATAGGATCTCCTACGAGCAGTACTTC. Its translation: CASSQDRISYEQYF.

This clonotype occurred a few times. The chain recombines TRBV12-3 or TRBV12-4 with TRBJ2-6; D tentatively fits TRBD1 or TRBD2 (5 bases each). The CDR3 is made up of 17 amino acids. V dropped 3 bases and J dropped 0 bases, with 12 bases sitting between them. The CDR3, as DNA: TGTGCCAGCAGTTTGAGGGGATCCCTCTCTGGGGCCAACGTCCTGACTTTC. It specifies CASSLRGSLSGANVLTF.

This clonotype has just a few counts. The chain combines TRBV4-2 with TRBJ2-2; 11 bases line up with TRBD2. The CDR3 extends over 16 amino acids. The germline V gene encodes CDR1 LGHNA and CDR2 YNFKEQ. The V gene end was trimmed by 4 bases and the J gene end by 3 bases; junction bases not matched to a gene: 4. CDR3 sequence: CASSPPGLADTGELFF. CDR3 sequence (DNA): TGTGCCAGCAGCCCTCCGGGACTAGCGGACACCGGGGAGCTGTTTTTT.

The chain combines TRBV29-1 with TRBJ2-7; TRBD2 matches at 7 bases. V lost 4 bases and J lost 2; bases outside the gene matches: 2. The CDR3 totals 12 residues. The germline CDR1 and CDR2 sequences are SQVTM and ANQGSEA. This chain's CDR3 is CSVVGGTYEQYF. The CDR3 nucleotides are TGCAGCGTTGTCGGGGGGACCTACGAGCAGTACTTC.

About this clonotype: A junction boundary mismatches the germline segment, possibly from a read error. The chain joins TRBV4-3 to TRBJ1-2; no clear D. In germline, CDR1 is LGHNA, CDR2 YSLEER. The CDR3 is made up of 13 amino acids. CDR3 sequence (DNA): TGCGCCAGCAGCCAAGACCCGTTCTATGGCTACACGTTC. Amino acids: CASSQDPFYGYTF.

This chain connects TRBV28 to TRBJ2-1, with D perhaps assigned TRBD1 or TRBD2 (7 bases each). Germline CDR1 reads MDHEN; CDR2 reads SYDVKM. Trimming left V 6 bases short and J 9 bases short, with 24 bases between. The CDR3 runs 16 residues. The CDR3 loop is CASSTPSSGRGLEQFF. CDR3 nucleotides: TGTGCCAGCAGCACCCCTTCATCAGGGAGGGGGCTTGAGCAGTTCTTC.

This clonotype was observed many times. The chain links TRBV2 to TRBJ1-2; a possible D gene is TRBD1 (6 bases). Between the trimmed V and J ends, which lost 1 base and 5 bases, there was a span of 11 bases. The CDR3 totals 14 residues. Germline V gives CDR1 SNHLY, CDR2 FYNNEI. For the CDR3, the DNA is TGTGCCAGCAGTGAAGACAGGGTACGATATGGCTACACCTTC. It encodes CASSEDRVRYGYTF.

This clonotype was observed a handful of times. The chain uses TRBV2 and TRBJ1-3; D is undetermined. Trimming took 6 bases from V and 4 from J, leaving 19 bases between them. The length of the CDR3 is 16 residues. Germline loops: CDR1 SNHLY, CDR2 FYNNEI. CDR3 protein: CASSPHPEVAGNTIYF. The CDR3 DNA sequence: TGTGCCAGCAGCCCTCACCCGGAGGTTGCAGGAAACACCATATATTTT.

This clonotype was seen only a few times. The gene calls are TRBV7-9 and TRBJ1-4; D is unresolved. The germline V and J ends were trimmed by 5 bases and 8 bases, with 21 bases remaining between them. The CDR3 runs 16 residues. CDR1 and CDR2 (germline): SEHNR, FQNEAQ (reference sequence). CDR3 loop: CASSNPYGGPREKLFF. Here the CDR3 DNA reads TGTGCCAGCAGCAACCCTTATGGAGGGCCAAGAGAAAAACTGTTTTTT. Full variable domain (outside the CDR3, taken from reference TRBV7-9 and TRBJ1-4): DTGVSQNPRHKITKRGQNVTFRCDPISEHNRLYWYRQTLGQGPEFLTYFQNEAQLEKSRLLSDRFSAERPKGSFSTLEIQRTEQGDSAMYLCASSNPYGGPREKLFFGSGTQLSVL.

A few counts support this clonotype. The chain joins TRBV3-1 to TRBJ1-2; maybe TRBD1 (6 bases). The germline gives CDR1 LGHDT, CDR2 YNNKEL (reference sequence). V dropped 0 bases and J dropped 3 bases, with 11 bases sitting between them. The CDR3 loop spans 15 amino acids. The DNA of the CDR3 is TGTGCCAGCAGCCAAGATTTGGCAGGGGACTATGGCTACACCTTC. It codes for CASSQDLAGDYGYTF. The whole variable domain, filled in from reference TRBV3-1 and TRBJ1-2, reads DTAVSQTPKYLVTQMGNDKSIKCEQNLGHDTMYWYKQDSKKFLKIMFSYNNKELIINETVPNRFSPKSPDKAHLNLHINSLELGDSAVYFCASSQDLAGDYGYTFGSGTRLTVV.

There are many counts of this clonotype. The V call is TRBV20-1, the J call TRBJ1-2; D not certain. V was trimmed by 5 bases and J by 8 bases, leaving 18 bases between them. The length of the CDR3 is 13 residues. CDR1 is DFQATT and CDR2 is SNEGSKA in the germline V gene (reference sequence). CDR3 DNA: TGCAGTGCTGAGCTCAGACGAGTGGGGGGCTACACCTTC. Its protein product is CSAELRRVGGYTF.

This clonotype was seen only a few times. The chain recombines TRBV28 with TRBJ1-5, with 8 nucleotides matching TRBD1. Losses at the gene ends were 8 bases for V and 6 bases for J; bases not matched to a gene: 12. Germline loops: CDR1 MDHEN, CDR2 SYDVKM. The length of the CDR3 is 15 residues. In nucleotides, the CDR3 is TGTGCCAGCGGCCACGACAGGGGCCTCACTCAGCCCCAGCATTTT. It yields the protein CASGHDRGLTQPQHF.

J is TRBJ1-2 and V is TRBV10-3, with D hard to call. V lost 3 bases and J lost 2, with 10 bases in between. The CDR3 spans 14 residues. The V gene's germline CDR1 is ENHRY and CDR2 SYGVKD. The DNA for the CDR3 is TGTGCCATCAGTGATCTCAGGTCGAACTATGGCTACACCTTC. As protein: CAISDLRSNYGYTF.

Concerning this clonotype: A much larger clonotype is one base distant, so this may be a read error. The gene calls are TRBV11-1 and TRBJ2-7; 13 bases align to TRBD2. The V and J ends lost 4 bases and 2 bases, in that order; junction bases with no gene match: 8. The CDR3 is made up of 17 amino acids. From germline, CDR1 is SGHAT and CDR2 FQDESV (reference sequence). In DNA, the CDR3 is TGTGCCAGCAGCTCCGGACTAGCGGGGGCACCAACCTACGAGCAGTACTTC. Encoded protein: CASSSGLAGAPTYEQYF.

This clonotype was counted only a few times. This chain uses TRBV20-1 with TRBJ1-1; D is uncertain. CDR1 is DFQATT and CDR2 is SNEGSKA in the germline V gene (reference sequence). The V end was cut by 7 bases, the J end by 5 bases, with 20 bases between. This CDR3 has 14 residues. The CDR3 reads CSGLDGRARTEAFF. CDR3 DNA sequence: TGCAGTGGTTTAGACGGCCGCGCGCGTACTGAAGCTTTCTTT.

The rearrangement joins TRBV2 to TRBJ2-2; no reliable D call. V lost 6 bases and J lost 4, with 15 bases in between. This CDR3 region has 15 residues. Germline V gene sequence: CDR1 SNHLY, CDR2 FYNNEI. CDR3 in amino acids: CASRAIDDPTGELFF. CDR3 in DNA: TGTGCCAGCAGGGCCATAGATGACCCCACCGGGGAGCTGTTTTTT.

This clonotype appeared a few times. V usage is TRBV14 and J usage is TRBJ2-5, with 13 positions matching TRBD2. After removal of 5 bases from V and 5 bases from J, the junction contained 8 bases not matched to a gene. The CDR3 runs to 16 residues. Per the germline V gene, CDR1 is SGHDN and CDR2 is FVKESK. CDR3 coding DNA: TGTGCCAGCAGCAAAATGACTAGCGGGAGGTTGGAGACCCAGTACTTC. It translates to CASSKMTSGRLETQYF.

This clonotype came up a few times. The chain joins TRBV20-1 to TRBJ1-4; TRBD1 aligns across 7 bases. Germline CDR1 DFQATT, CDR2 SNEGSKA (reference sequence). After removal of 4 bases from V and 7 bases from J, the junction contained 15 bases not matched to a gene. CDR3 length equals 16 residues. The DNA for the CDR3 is TGCAGTGCTACCCTCACCCGACAGGGTTCTGGTGAAAAACTGTTTTTT. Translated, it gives CSATLTRQGSGEKLFF.

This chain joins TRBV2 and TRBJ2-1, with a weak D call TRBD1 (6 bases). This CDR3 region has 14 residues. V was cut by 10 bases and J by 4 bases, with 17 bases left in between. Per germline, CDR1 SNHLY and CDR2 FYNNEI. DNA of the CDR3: TGTGCCACCTTCTCACGTACAGGGTACAATGAGCAGTTCTTC. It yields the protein CATFSRTGYNEQFF.

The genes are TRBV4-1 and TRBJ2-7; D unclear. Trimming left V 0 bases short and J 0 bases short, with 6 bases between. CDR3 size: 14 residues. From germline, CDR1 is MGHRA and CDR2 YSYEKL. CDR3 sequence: CASSQEGNSYEQYF. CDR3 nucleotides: TGCGCCAGCAGCCAAGAAGGGAACTCCTACGAGCAGTACTTC.

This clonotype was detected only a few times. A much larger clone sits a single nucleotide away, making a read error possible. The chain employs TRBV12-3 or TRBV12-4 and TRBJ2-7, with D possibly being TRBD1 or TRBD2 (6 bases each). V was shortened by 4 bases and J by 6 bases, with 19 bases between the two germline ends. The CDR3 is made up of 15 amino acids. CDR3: CASSSAGGGLGEQYF. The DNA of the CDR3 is TGTGCCAGCAGTTCAGCAGGAGGGGGTCTGGGCGAGCAGTACTTC.

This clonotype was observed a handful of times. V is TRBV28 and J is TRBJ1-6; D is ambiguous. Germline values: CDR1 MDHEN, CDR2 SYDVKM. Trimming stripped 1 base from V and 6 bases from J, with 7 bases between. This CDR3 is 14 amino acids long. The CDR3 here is CASSLYPVNSPLHF. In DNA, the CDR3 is TGTGCCAGCAGTTTATATCCGGTTAATTCACCCCTCCACTTT.

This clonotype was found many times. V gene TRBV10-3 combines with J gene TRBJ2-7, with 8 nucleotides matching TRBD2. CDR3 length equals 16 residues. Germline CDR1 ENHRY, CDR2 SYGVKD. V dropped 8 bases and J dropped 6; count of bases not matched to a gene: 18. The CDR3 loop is CAIPERGGTLEVEQYF. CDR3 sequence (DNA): TGTGCCATCCCCGAACGGGGGGGGACCCTCGAGGTCGAGCAGTACTTC.

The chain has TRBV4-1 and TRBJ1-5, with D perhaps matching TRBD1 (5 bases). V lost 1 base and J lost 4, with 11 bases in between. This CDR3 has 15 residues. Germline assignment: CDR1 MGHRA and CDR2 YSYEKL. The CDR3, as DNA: TGCGCCAGCAGCCAAGGGACATTGGGAAATCAGCCCCAGCATTTT. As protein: CASSQGTLGNQPQHF.

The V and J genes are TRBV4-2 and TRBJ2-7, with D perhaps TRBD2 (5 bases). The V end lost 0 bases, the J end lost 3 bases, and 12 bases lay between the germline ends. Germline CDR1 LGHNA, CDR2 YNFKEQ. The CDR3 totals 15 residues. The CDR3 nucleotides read TGTGCCAGCAGCCAAGACGCAGGAGGTAACTACGAGCAGTACTTC. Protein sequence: CASSQDAGGNYEQYF.

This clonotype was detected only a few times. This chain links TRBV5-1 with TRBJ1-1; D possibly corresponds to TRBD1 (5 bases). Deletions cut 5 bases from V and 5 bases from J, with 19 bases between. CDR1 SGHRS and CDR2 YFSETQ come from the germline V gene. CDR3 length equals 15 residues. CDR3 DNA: TGCGCCAGCAGTCAGGAGGGGCGGGGTGTGACTGAAGCTTTCTTT. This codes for CASSQEGRGVTEAFF.

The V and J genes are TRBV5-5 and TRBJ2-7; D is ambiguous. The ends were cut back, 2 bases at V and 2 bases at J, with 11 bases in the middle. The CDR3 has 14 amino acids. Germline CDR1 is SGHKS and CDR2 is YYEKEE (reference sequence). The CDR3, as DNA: TGTGCCAGCAGCTTCCCCGACGCGACCTACGAGCAGTACTTC. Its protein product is CASSFPDATYEQYF.

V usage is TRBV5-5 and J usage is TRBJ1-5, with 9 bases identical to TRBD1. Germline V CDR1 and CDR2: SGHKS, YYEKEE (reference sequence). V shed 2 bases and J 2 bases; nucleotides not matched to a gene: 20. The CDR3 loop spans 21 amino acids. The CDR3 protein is CASSLTLTGGGISWGNQPQHF. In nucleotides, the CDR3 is TGTGCCAGCAGCTTAACCCTTACAGGGGGCGGAATCAGTTGGGGCAATCAGCCCCAGCATTTT.

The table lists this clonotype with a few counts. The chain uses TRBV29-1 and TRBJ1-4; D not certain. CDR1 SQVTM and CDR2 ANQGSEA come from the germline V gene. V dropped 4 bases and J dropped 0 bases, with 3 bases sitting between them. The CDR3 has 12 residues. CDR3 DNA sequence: TGCAGCGTTGGTGCAACTAATGAAAAACTGTTTTTT. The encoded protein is CSVGATNEKLFF. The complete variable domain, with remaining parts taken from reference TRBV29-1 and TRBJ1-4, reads SAVISQKPSRDICQRGTSLTIQCQVDSQVTMMFWYRQQPGQSLTLIATANQGSEATYESGFVIDKFPISRPNLTFSTLTVSNMSPEDSSIYLCSVGATNEKLFFGSGTQLSVL.

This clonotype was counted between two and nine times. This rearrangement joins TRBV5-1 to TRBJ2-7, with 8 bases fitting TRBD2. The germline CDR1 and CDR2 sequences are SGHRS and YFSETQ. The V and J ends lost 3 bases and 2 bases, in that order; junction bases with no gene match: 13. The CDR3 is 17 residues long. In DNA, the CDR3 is TGCGCCAGCAGCTGGGACCCTCGACTAGCGTCTACCTACGAGCAGTACTTC. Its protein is CASSWDPRLASTYEQYF.